This is a list of T cell receptor beta chains from one sample in a study of blood T cell repertoires in COVID-19. Sequencing was performed with immunoSEQ multiplex PCR; in TCRdb, only in-frame clones are kept and a portion is missing. Of about 130,000 clones detected, around 81% appear once; the ten largest clones hold around 4%. Source material: peripheral blood. The source is a woman aged 50 to 60 with acute or convalescent COVID-19. The CDR3 runs from the conserved cysteine through the conserved F or W. Fields, in order: V gene, J gene, clone size, D gene, CDR3 protein, CDR3 DNA. D genes are given only for firm matches. Clone size is shown for a subset of rows, as once, few, many or a class of expanded clone.

V gene: TRBV2; J gene: TRBJ1-5; clone size: NA; D gene: TRBD1; CDR3 protein: CASSEEWGQGGYQPQHF; CDR3 DNA: TGTGCCAGCAGTGAAGAGTGGGGACAGGGTGGGTATCAGCCCCAGCATTTT
V gene: TRBV9; J gene: TRBJ2-4; clone size: NA; D gene: TRBD2; CDR3 protein: CASSVEREGNIQYF; CDR3 DNA: TGTGCCAGCAGCGTAGAGCGGGAGGGAAACATTCAGTACTTC
V gene: TRBV4-2; J gene: TRBJ1-2; clone size: few; D gene: NA; CDR3 protein: CASSQNRDLNYGYTF; CDR3 DNA: TGTGCCAGCAGCCAAAACAGGGATTTGAACTATGGCTACACCTTC
V gene: TRBV24-1; J gene: TRBJ2-1; clone size: NA; D gene: NA; CDR3 protein: CATATNNEQFF; CDR3 DNA: TGTGCCACTGCGACAAACAATGAGCAGTTCTTC
V gene: TRBV6-5; J gene: TRBJ1-1; clone size: few; D gene: NA; CDR3 protein: CATGDAYGEAFF; CDR3 DNA: TGTGCCACGGGGGACGCTTATGGAGAAGCTTTCTTT
V gene: TRBV5-5; J gene: TRBJ2-2; clone size: NA; D gene: TRBD1; CDR3 protein: CASSLRGQGSTGELFF; CDR3 DNA: TGTGCCAGCAGCTTGAGGGGACAGGGGAGCACCGGGGAGCTGTTTTTT
V gene: TRBV6-2/TRBV6-3; J gene: TRBJ2-1; clone size: NA; D gene: TRBD1; CDR3 protein: CASSYPKPWGQGANEQFF; CDR3 DNA: TGTGCCAGCAGTTACCCAAAGCCCTGGGGACAGGGTGCAAATGAGCAGTTCTTC
V gene: TRBV6-1; J gene: TRBJ1-4; clone size: NA; D gene: NA; CDR3 protein: CASSDRGGGEKLFF; CDR3 DNA: TGTGCCAGCAGTGACCGGGGGGGCGGTGAAAAACTGTTTTTT
V gene: TRBV2; J gene: TRBJ1-1; clone size: NA; D gene: NA; CDR3 protein: CASSVQVFTEAFF; CDR3 DNA: TGTGCCAGCAGTGTACAGGTCTTTACTGAAGCTTTCTTT
V gene: TRBV15; J gene: TRBJ1-2; clone size: NA; D gene: NA; CDR3 protein: CATSNTGPHYGYTF; CDR3 DNA: TGTGCCACCAGCAACACAGGGCCCCACTATGGCTACACCTTC
V gene: TRBV20-1; J gene: TRBJ1-1; clone size: once; D gene: NA; CDR3 protein: CTAREFTEAFF; CDR3 DNA: TGCACGGCTCGGGAGTTTACTGAAGCTTTCTTT
V gene: TRBV10-3; J gene: TRBJ1-2; clone size: once; D gene: NA; CDR3 protein: CAISESREYGYTF; CDR3 DNA: TGTGCCATCAGTGAGTCACGGGAGTATGGCTACACCTTC
V gene: TRBV15; J gene: TRBJ1-1; clone size: once; D gene: NA; CDR3 protein: CATSSAGGATEAFF; CDR3 DNA: TGTGCCACCAGCAGTGCCGGGGGGGCCACTGAAGCTTTCTTT
V gene: TRBV12-3/TRBV12-4; J gene: TRBJ1-5; clone size: NA; D gene: NA; CDR3 protein: CASSLNQGPPHF; CDR3 DNA: TGTGCCAGCAGTTTAAATCAGGGGCCGCCGCATTTT
V gene: TRBV21-1; J gene: TRBJ1-2; clone size: NA; D gene: NA; CDR3 protein: CASSKRGKGPSGGYTF; CDR3 DNA: TGTGCCAGCAGCAAAAGGGGTAAGGGTCCCAGTGGTGGCTACACCTTC
V gene: TRBV19; J gene: TRBJ2-7; clone size: NA; D gene: NA; CDR3 protein: CASSPTGNYEQYF; CDR3 DNA: TGTGCCAGTAGCCCAACGGGGAACTACGAGCAGTACTTC
V gene: TRBV7-9; J gene: TRBJ2-1; clone size: NA; D gene: TRBD2; CDR3 protein: CASSLGAGGSNEQFF; CDR3 DNA: TGTGCCAGCAGCTTAGGGGCGGGAGGGTCAAATGAGCAGTTCTTC
V gene: TRBV5-1; J gene: TRBJ2-2; clone size: NA; D gene: TRBD1; CDR3 protein: CATKQGLGTGELFF; CDR3 DNA: TGCGCCACCAAACAGGGGCTCGGCACCGGGGAGCTGTTTTTT
V gene: TRBV19; J gene: TRBJ2-3; clone size: NA; D gene: TRBD2; CDR3 protein: CASSYRSGVSDTQYF; CDR3 DNA: TGTGCCAGTAGTTATCGTAGCGGGGTCTCAGATACGCAGTATTTT
V gene: TRBV2; J gene: TRBJ1-3; clone size: NA; D gene: TRBD1; CDR3 protein: CASRLDRLSQDTIYF; CDR3 DNA: TGTGCCAGCAGACTGGACAGGCTAAGTCAGGACACCATATATTTT
V gene: TRBV15; J gene: TRBJ2-7; clone size: NA; D gene: TRBD2; CDR3 protein: CATSREVAGGTRYEQYF; CDR3 DNA: TGTGCCACCAGCAGAGAGGTGGCGGGAGGCACCAGATACGAGCAGTACTTC
V gene: TRBV30; J gene: TRBJ2-7; clone size: NA; D gene: NA; CDR3 protein: CAWSDGGISEQYF; CDR3 DNA: TGTGCCTGGAGTGATGGGGGGATTTCAGAGCAGTACTTC
V gene: TRBV28; J gene: TRBJ1-5; clone size: once; D gene: NA; CDR3 protein: CASRSGFSQPQHF; CDR3 DNA: TGTGCCAGCAGGTCGGGGTTTAGTCAGCCCCAGCATTTT
V gene: TRBV7-3; J gene: TRBJ2-7; clone size: NA; D gene: TRBD1; CDR3 protein: CASSLTPGQGAYEQYF; CDR3 DNA: TGTGCCAGCAGCTTAACACCAGGACAGGGGGCCTACGAGCAGTACTTC
V gene: TRBV6-5; J gene: TRBJ1-2; clone size: NA; D gene: NA; CDR3 protein: CATSFGASYGYTF; CDR3 DNA: TGTGCCACCTCCTTCGGCGCTAGCTATGGCTACACCTTC
V gene: TRBV7-9; J gene: TRBJ2-3; clone size: many; D gene: NA; CDR3 protein: CASSLVTTDTQYF; CDR3 DNA: TGTGCCAGCAGCTTAGTAACTACAGATACGCAGTATTTT
V gene: TRBV2; J gene: TRBJ2-4; clone size: NA; D gene: NA; CDR3 protein: CASSVAAIPDIGNIQYF; CDR3 DNA: TGTGCCAGCAGTGTGGCGGCGATTCCGGACATAGGAAACATTCAGTACTTC
V gene: TRBV19; J gene: TRBJ1-5; clone size: NA; D gene: NA; CDR3 protein: CASSINRLVQPQHF; CDR3 DNA: TGTGCCAGTAGTATCAACAGGTTGGTGCAGCCCCAGCATTTT
V gene: TRBV30; J gene: TRBJ1-6; clone size: NA; D gene: NA; CDR3 protein: CAWSNPPSPLHF; CDR3 DNA: TGTGCCTGGAGTAATCCTCCTTCACCCCTCCACTTT
V gene: TRBV13; J gene: TRBJ1-3; clone size: few; D gene: NA; CDR3 protein: CASSLGHFNGNTIYF; CDR3 DNA: TGTGCCAGCAGCTTGGGACACTTTAACGGAAACACCATATATTTT
V gene: TRBV11-1; J gene: TRBJ1-4; clone size: NA; D gene: NA; CDR3 protein: CASSFLENEKLFF; CDR3 DNA: TGTGCCAGCAGCTTCCTAGAAAATGAAAAACTGTTTTTT
V gene: TRBV2; J gene: TRBJ1-2; clone size: NA; D gene: NA; CDR3 protein: CASSEEAKYGYTF; CDR3 DNA: TGTGCCAGCAGTGAGGAGGCGAAGTATGGCTACACCTTC
V gene: TRBV2; J gene: TRBJ2-1; clone size: NA; D gene: TRBD2; CDR3 protein: CASSFLAGGPHEQFF; CDR3 DNA: TGTGCCAGCAGCTTTTTAGCGGGAGGGCCTCATGAGCAGTTCTTC
V gene: TRBV3-1/TRBV3-2; J gene: TRBJ2-2; clone size: NA; D gene: NA; CDR3 protein: CASSPTLTSSGELFF; CDR3 DNA: TGTGCCAGCAGCCCAACTCTTACTAGTTCCGGGGAGCTGTTTTTT
V gene: TRBV4-1; J gene: TRBJ1-1; clone size: NA; D gene: NA; CDR3 protein: CASSYPGEPEAFF; CDR3 DNA: TGCGCCAGCAGCTACCCTGGGGAGCCTGAAGCTTTCTTT
V gene: TRBV3-1/TRBV3-2; J gene: TRBJ2-5; clone size: NA; D gene: NA; CDR3 protein: CASSQDFSSEYF; CDR3 DNA: TGTGCCAGCAGCCAAGATTTTTCTAGCGAGTACTTC
V gene: TRBV4-1; J gene: TRBJ1-5; clone size: few; D gene: NA; CDR3 protein: CASSNDRTNQPQHF; CDR3 DNA: TGCGCCAGCAGCAATGACAGAACTAATCAGCCCCAGCATTTT
V gene: TRBV21-1; J gene: TRBJ1-5; clone size: NA; D gene: NA; CDR3 protein: CASSKRTGCQPQHF; CDR3 DNA: TGTGCCAGCAGCAAACGCACAGGGTGTCAGCCCCAGCATTTT
V gene: TRBV28; J gene: TRBJ2-7; clone size: NA; D gene: TRBD2; CDR3 protein: CASSTSGSSYEQYF; CDR3 DNA: TGTGCCAGCAGTACTAGCGGGAGTTCCTACGAGCAGTACTTC
V gene: TRBV6-2/TRBV6-3; J gene: TRBJ1-6; clone size: NA; D gene: NA; CDR3 protein: CASSYVRLYSPLHF; CDR3 DNA: TGTGCCAGCAGTTACGTCAGATTGTATTCACCCCTCCACTTT
V gene: TRBV2; J gene: TRBJ1-2; clone size: NA; D gene: NA; CDR3 protein: CASSFTAGPANYGYTF; CDR3 DNA: TGTGCCAGCAGTTTTACGGCAGGGCCTGCTAACTATGGCTACACCTTC
V gene: TRBV28; J gene: TRBJ2-7; clone size: NA; D gene: TRBD1; CDR3 protein: CASSLTGPYEQYF; CDR3 DNA: TGTGCCAGCAGTTTGACAGGGCCCTACGAGCAGTACTTC
V gene: TRBV28; J gene: TRBJ1-2; clone size: NA; D gene: NA; CDR3 protein: CASSLPLDPGVHYGYTF; CDR3 DNA: TGTGCCAGCAGCTTACCATTGGATCCAGGGGTACACTATGGCTACACCTTC